This T cell receptor (beta chain) emerged from a study of tumor-infiltrating lymphocytes in glioblastoma multiforme. CDR3 length: 17 amino acids. Germline lookup yields CDR1 SGHAT and CDR2 FQNNGV. Multiple V-beta primers and a C-beta primer amplified TCRB from RNA. TCRB-specific cDNA synthesis used roughly 0.5 ug of total RNA. Unique molecular identifiers were not described for the libraries. One entry per CDR3 protein, called by TCRdb with MiXCR from the multiplex PCR reads. Among 9,900 or so distinct CDR3 sequences listed, over 60% were seen once. Details on this clonotype: Germline and junction disagree at one end, which may indicate a read error.

The sample taken for sequencing was brain tumor tissue. This chain joins TRBV11-2 and TRBJ2-1, with 7 positions matching TRBD1. The source of this sequence is a male donor with glioblastoma. The CDR3 loop is CARSLAVRGPPRNEKFF. CDR3 coding DNA: TGTGCCAGAAGCTTAGCAGTAAGGGGGCCTCCGCGCAATGAGAAGTTCTTC.